The 10 T cell receptor beta chains presented below share a single source sample, sequenced in a study of shared T cell receptors in the human thymus. The data were produced by immunoSEQ multiplex PCR, yet TCRdb's version contains in-frame clones alone and is incomplete. The repertoire consists of roughly 410,000 clones, with roughly 94% occurring once and the leading ten covering roughly 0.021%. The sequenced sample consisted of thymocytes. The source is a human donor.

A note on this clone: The CDR3 does not end in the conserved phenylalanine or tryptophan, so this is likely a read error. The DNA is omitted, as the CDR3 cannot be located on it reliably, and the CDR3 follows TCRdb's listing. V and J are TRBV30 and TRBJ1-2; TRBD1, the table's D call, was not compared with the DNA. Per the germline V gene, CDR1 is GTSNPN and CDR2 is SVGIG (reference sequence). The CDR3 has 12 residues if both end residues are counted. The CDR3 sequence: CAWSFSGRDRGA.

The chain links TRBV5-6 to TRBJ2-4; D is unclear. The CDR3 runs 16 residues. V lost 4 bases to trimming and J lost 0 bases, with 14 bases between them. Germline lookup yields CDR1 SGHDT and CDR2 YYEEEE. The CDR3, as DNA: TGTGCCAGCAGCCCGGTCCAGAAACTAGCCAAAAACATTCAGTACTTC. This encodes CASSPVQKLAKNIQYF.

The V and J genes are TRBV27 and TRBJ1-2, with 10 bases identical to TRBD1. V dropped 7 bases and J dropped 8; count of bases not matched to a gene: 10. The CDR3 totals 14 residues. Germline CDR1 is MNHEY and CDR2 is SMNVEV (reference sequence). CDR3 sequence: CASTLTGGAGGYTF. CDR3 DNA: TGTGCCAGCACCTTGACAGGGGGCGCGGGAGGCTACACCTTC.

The count of this clone is one. The chain recombines TRBV5-1 with TRBJ2-3; the match to TRBD2 covers 8 bases. This CDR3 has 16 amino acids. In germline, CDR1 is SGHRS, CDR2 YFSETQ. Trimming removed 0 bases from V and 4 bases from J; junction bases left unmatched: 7. Here the CDR3 reads CASSLGSAGGADTQYF. CDR3 DNA sequence: TGCGCCAGCAGCTTGGGGTCTGCCGGGGGGGCAGATACGCAGTATTTT.

The genes are TRBV5-6 and TRBJ2-6; D gene uncertain. Trimming stripped 7 bases from V and 2 bases from J, with 16 bases between. The CDR3 is 16 amino acids. Germline loops: CDR1 SGHDT, CDR2 YYEEEE. The chain's CDR3 is CASQRNHGTGANVLTF. The CDR3 DNA is TGTGCCAGCCAACGCAACCATGGAACTGGGGCCAACGTCCTGACTTTC. Full variable domain (outside the CDR3, taken from reference TRBV5-6 and TRBJ2-6): DAGVTQSPTHLIKTRGQQVTLRCSPKSGHDTVSWYQQALGQGPQFIFQYYEEEERQRGNFPDRFSGHQFPNYSSELNVNALLLGDSALYLCASQRNHGTGANVLTFGAGSRLTVL.

This rearrangement joins TRBV19 to TRBJ2-6; D gene unclear. The CDR3 consists of 19 residues. CDR1 is LNHDA, CDR2 SQIVND, per germline (reference sequence). V was cut by 3 bases and J by 0 bases, with 18 bases left in between. The CDR3 loop is CASSMSLAQLFSGANVLTF. CDR3 in DNA: TGTGCCAGTAGTATGTCTCTGGCGCAGCTCTTCTCTGGGGCCAACGTCCTGACTTTC.

The rearrangement uses TRBV5-1 and TRBJ2-3; D remains ambiguous. This CDR3 is built from 15 residues. V was shortened by 6 bases and J by 0 bases, with 14 bases between the two germline ends. Germline loops: CDR1 SGHRS, CDR2 YFSETQ. The CDR3 coding sequence is TGCGCCAGCACCGGACGGAGAACGAGCACAGATACGCAGTATTTT. It yields the protein CASTGRRTSTDTQYF. Drawing the rest from reference TRBV5-1 and TRBJ2-3, the complete variable domain is KAGVTQTPRYLIKTRGQQVTLSCSPISGHRSVSWYQQTPGQGLQFLFEYFSETQRNKGNFPGRFSGRQFSNSRSEMNVSTLELGDSALYLCASTGRRTSTDTQYFGPGTRLTVL.

For the CDR3, the DNA is TGTGCCAGCAGTGAACCTTGGACGGGATACTCTGGGGCCAACGTCCTGACTTTC. It translates to CASSEPWTGYSGANVLTF. The V call is TRBV6-1, the J call TRBJ2-6; tentative D call: TRBD2 (5 bases). Germline loops: CDR1 MNHNS, CDR2 SASEGT. The V and J ends lost 2 bases and 0 bases respectively, with 14 bases between them. The length of the CDR3 is 18 residues.

The chain has TRBV11-3 and TRBJ2-3; D is perhaps TRBD2 (5 bases). The CDR3 runs 19 residues. The germline CDR1 and CDR2 sequences are SGHNT and YENEEA. Trimming removed 1 base at V and 0 bases at J, with 20 bases between. The DNA of the CDR3 is TGTGCCAGCAGCTTAGTCTCTGCCGGGATTTCCTCTAGCACAGATACGCAGTATTTT. Encoded protein: CASSLVSAGISSSTDTQYF.

This clone was observed a single time. The rearrangement links TRBV19 to TRBJ2-2; the D gene is possibly TRBD1 (6 bases). The ends were cut back, 0 bases at V and 3 bases at J, with 11 bases in the middle. The germline gives CDR1 LNHDA, CDR2 SQIVND (reference sequence). CDR3 size: 16 residues. The CDR3 spells CASSIDEAGDTGELFF. The CDR3 coding sequence is TGTGCCAGTAGTATAGATGAAGCAGGGGACACCGGGGAGCTGTTTTTT.